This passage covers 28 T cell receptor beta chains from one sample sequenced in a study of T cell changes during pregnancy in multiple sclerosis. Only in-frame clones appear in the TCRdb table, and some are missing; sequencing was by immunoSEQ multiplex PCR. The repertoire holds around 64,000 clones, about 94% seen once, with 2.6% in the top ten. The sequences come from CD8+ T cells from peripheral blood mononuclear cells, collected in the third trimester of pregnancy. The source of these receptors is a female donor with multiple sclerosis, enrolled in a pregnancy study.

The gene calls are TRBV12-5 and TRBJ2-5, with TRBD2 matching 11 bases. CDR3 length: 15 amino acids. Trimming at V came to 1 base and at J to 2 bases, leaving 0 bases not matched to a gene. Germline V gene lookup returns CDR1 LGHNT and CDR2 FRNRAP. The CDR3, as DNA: TGTGCTAGTGGTTTGGGACTAGCGGGGCAAGAGACCCAGTACTTC. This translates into CASGLGLAGQETQYF.

The DNA for the CDR3 is TGTGCCAGCAGCTTAGCGGGGGGGGCAAACAATGAGCAGTTCTTC. This translates into CASSLAGGANNEQFF. This chain links TRBV7-9 with TRBJ2-1, with D possibly being TRBD2 (7 bases). In germline, CDR1 is SEHNR, CDR2 FQNEAQ (reference sequence). The CDR3 extends over 15 amino acids. The V end was cut by 0 bases, the J end by 5 bases, with 11 bases between.

CDR3 sequence (DNA): TGTGCCAGTCAGGGGGATACCTCCTCTTGGACCCAGTACTTC. Translated, it gives CASQGDTSSWTQYF. The chain joins TRBV27 to TRBJ2-5, with TRBD1 matching over 7 bases. The J segment lost 7 bases and the V segment lost 9 bases, leaving 14 bases of the junction unmatched. The CDR3 extends over 14 amino acids. Germline loops: CDR1 MNHEY, CDR2 SMNVEV (reference sequence).

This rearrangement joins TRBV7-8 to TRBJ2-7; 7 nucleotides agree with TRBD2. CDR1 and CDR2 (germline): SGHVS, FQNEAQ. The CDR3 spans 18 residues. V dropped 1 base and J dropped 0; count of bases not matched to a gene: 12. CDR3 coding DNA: TGTGCCAGCAGCTTAGGGGCTAGCGGACGGGATAGCTCCTACGAGCAGTACTTC. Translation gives CASSLGASGRDSSYEQYF.

The CDR3 DNA reads TGTGCCAGCAGCAAAGATCGGAGACAGGTAGAGCAGTTCTTC. Protein sequence: CASSKDRRQVEQFF. The chain has TRBV21-1 and TRBJ2-1; the tabulated D call, TRBD1, remains unverified against the DNA. TRBV21-1 is an annotated pseudogene. This CDR3 is 14 amino acids long.

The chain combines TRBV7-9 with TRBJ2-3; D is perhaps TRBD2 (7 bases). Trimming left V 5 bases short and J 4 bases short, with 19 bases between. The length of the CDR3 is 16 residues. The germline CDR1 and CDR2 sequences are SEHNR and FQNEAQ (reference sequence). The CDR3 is CASSRGGGGSADTQYF. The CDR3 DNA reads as TGTGCCAGCAGCAGGGGGGGCGGGGGATCAGCAGATACGCAGTATTTT.

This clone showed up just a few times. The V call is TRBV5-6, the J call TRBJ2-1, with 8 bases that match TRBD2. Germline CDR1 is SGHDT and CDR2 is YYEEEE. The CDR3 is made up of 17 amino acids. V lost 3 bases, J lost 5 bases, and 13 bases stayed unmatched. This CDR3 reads CASSYWVAGKDNNEQFF. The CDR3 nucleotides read TGTGCCAGCAGCTATTGGGTAGCGGGAAAGGATAACAATGAGCAGTTCTTC.

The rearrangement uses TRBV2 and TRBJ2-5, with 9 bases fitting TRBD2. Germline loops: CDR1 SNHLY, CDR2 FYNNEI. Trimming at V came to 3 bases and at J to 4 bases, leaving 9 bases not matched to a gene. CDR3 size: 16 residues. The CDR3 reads CASSDEFLAGRETQYF. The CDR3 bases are TGTGCCAGCAGTGATGAATTTCTAGCGGGAAGAGAGACCCAGTACTTC.

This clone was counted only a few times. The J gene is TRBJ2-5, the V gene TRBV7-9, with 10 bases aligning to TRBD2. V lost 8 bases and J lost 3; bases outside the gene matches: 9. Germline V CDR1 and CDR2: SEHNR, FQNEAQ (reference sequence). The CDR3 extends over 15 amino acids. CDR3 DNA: TGTGCCAGCCGAAGGGGACTAGCGATAGAAGAGACCCAGTACTTC. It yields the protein CASRRGLAIEETQYF.

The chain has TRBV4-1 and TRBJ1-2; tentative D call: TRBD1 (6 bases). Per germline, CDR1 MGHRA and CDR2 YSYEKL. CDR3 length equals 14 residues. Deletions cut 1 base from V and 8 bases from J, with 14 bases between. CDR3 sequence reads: CASSQVTGREGYTF. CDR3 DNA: TGCGCCAGCAGCCAAGTAACAGGGAGAGAAGGCTACACCTTC.

CDR3 sequence reads: CASSKRHFRGYLLCDEQFF. CDR3 nucleotide sequence: TGTGCCAGCAGCAAACGGCATTTTAGGGGCTACCTCCTCTGCGATGAGCAGTTCTTC. This sequence joins TRBV21-1 and TRBJ2-1; the D call TRBD1 from the table was never checked on the DNA. TRBV21-1 corresponds to a pseudogene. There are 19 residues in the CDR3.

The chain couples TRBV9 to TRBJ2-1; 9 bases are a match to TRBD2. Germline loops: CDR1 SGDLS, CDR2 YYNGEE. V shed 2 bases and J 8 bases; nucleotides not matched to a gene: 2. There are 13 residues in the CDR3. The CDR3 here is CASSVGTSHEQFF. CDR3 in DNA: TGTGCCAGCAGCGTGGGGACTAGCCATGAGCAGTTCTTC.

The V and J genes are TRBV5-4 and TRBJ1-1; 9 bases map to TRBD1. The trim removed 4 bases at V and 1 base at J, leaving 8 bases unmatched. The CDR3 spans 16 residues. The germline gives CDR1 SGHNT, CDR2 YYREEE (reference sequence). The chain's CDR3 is CASSLPGQGPNTEAFF. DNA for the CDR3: TGTGCCAGCAGCCTACCCGGACAGGGGCCGAACACTGAAGCTTTCTTT.

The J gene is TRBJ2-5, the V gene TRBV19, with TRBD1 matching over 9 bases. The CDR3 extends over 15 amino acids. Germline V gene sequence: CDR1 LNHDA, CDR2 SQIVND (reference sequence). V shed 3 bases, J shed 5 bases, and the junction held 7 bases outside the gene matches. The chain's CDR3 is CASSIYGQGLETQYF. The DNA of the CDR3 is TGTGCCAGTAGTATTTACGGACAGGGGTTGGAGACCCAGTACTTC. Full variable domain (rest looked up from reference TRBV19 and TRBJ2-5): DGGITQSPKYLFRKEGQNVTLSCEQNLNHDAMYWYRQDPGQGLRLIYYSQIVNDFQKGDIAEGYSVSREKKESFPLTVTSAQKNPTAFYLCASSIYGQGLETQYFGPGTRLLVL.

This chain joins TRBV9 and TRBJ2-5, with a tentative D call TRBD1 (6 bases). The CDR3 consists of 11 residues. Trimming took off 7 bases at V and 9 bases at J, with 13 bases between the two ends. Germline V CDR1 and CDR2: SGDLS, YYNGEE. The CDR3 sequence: CASGGPGAQYF. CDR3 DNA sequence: TGTGCCAGCGGGGGCCCCGGGGCCCAGTACTTC. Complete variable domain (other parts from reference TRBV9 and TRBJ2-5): DSGVTQTPKHLITATGQRVTLRCSPRSGDLSVYWYQQSLDQGLQFLIQYYNGEERAKGNILERFSAQQFPDLHSELNLSSLELGDSALYFCASGGPGAQYFGPGTRLLVL.

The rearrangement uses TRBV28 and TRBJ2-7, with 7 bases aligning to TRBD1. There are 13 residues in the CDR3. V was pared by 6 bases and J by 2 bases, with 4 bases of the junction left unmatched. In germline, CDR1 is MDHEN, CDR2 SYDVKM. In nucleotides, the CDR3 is TGTGCCAGCAGCCACAGGGGAGCCTACGAGCAGTACTTC. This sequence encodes CASSHRGAYEQYF.

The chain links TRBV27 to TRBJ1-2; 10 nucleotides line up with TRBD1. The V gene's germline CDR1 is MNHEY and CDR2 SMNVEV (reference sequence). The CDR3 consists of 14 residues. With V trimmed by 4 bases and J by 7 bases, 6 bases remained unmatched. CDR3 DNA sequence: TGTGCCAGCAGTTCTGTGACAGGGGGCAGTGGCTACACCTTC. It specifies CASSSVTGGSGYTF.

CDR3 in amino acids: CASSVEEGYGYTF. The CDR3 nucleotides read TGTGCCAGCAGTGTTGAGGAGGGCTATGGCTACACCTTC. The rearrangement links TRBV2 to TRBJ1-2; D uncertain. Germline CDR1 is SNHLY and CDR2 is FYNNEI. This CDR3 spans 13 amino acids. Trimming left V 4 bases short and J 4 bases short, with 10 bases between.

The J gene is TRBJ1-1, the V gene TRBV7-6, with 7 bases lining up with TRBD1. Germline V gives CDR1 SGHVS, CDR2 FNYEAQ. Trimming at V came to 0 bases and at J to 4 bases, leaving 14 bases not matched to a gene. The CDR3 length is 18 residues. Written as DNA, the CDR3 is TGTGCCAGCAGCTTAGCCGCACAAAGTCAGAGGGGGCGCACTGAAGCTTTCTTT. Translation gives CASSLAAQSQRGRTEAFF.

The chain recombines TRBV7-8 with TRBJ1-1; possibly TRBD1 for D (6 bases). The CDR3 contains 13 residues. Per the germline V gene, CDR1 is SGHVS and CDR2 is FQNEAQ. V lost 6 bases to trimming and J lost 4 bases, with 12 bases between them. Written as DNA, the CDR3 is TGTGCCAGCAGTGCCGAAGGGGGCACTGAAGCTTTCTTT. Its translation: CASSAEGGTEAFF.

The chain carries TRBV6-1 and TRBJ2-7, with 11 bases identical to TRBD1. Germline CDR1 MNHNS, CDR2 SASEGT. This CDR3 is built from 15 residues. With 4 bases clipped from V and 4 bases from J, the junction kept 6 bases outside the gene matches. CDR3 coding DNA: TGTGCCAGCAGTGGTGGACAGGGGGCGGCGTACGAGCAGTACTTC. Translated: CASSGGQGAAYEQYF.

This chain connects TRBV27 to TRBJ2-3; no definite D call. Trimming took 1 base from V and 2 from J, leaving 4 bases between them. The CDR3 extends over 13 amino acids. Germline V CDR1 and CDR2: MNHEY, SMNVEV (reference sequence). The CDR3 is CASSLYITDTQYF. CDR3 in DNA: TGTGCCAGCAGTTTATACATCACAGATACGCAGTATTTT.

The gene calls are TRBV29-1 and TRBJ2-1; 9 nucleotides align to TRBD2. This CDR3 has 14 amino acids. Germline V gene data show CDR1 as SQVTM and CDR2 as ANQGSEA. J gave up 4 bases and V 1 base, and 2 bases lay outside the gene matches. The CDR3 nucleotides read TGCAGCGTTGAAGGTAGCGGGGGATACAATGAGCAGTTCTTC. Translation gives CSVEGSGGYNEQFF.

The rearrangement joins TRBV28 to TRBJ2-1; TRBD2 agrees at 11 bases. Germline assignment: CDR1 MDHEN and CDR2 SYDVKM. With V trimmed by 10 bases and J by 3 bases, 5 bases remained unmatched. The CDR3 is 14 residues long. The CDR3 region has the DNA TGTGCCACCTCGACTAGCGGGGTCTACAATGAGCAGTTCTTC. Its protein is CATSTSGVYNEQFF.

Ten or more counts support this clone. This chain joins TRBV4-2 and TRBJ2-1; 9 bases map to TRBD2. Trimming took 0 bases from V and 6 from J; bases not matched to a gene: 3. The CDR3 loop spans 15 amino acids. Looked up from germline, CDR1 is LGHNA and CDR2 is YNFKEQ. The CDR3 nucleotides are TGTGCCAGCAGCCAAGATGCGGGAGGGCCCAATGAGCAGTTCTTC. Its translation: CASSQDAGGPNEQFF.

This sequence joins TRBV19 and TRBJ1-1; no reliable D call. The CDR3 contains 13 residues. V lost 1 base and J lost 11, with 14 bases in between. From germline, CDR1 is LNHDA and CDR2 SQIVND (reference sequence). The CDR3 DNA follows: TGTGCCAGTAGTATAGGCCCGTGGTTTGCGGCTTTCTTT. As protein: CASSIGPWFAAFF.

The chain's CDR3 is CASSLVPRESYEQYF. The DNA of the CDR3 is TGCGCCAGCAGCTTGGTTCCGCGGGAAAGCTACGAGCAGTACTTC. V is TRBV5-1 and J is TRBJ2-7; perhaps TRBD2 as D (6 bases). V lost 0 bases, J lost 3 bases, and 13 bases lay in between. Germline CDR1 and CDR2: SGHRS and YFSETQ. This CDR3 is 15 amino acids long.

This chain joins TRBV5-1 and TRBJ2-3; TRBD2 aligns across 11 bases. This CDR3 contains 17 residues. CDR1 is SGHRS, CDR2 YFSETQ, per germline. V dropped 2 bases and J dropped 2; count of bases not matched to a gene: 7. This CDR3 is CASSFNGLAGLTDTQYF. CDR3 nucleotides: TGCGCCAGCAGCTTTAACGGACTAGCGGGCCTCACAGATACGCAGTATTTT.